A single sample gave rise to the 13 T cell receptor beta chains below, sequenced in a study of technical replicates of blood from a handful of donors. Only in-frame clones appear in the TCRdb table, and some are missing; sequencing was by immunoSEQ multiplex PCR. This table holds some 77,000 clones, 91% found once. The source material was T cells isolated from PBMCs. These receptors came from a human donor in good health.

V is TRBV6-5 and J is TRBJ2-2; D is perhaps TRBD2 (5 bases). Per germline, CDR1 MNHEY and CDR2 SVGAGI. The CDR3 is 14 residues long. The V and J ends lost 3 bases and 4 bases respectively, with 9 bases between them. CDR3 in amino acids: CASSYRAGTGELFF. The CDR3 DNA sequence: TGTGCCAGCAGTTATAGGGCGGGCACCGGGGAGCTGTTTTTT.

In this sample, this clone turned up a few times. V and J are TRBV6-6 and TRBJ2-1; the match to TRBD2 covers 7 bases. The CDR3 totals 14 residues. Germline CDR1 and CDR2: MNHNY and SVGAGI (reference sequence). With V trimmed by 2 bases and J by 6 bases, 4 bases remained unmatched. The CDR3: CASSYPSGLNEQFF. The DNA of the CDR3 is TGTGCCAGCAGTTACCCTAGCGGCCTCAATGAGCAGTTCTTC.

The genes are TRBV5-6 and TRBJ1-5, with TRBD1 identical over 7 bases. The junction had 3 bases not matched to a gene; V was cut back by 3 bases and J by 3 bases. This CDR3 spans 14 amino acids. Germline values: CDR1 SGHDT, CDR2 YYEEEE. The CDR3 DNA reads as TGTGCCAGCAGCTCTGACAGGGTCAATCAGCCCCAGCATTTT. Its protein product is CASSSDRVNQPQHF.

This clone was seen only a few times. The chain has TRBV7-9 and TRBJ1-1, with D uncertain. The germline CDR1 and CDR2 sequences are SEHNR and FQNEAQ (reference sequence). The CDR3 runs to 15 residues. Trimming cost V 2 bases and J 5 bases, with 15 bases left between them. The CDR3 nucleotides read TGTGCCAGCAGCTTATTTTCGGGAAGTGATACTGAAGCTTTCTTT. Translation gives CASSLFSGSDTEAFF.

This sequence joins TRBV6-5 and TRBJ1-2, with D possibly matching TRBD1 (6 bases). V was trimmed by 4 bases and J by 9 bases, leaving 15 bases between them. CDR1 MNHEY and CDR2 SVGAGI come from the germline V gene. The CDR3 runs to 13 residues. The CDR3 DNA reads TGTGCCAGCAGTTGGGGGCAGGGAACAAGCTACACCTTC. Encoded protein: CASSWGQGTSYTF.

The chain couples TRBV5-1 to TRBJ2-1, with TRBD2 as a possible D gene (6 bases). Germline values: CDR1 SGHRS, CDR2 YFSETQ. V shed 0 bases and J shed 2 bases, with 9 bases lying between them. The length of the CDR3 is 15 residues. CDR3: CASSLALATYNEQFF. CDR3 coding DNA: TGCGCCAGCAGCTTGGCCCTAGCGACCTACAATGAGCAGTTCTTC.

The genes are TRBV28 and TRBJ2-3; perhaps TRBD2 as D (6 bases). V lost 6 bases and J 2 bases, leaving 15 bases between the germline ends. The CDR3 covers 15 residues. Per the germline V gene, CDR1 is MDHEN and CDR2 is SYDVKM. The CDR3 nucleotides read TGTGCCAGCAGACTTATAGCGGAGATCACAGATACGCAGTATTTT. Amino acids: CASRLIAEITDTQYF.

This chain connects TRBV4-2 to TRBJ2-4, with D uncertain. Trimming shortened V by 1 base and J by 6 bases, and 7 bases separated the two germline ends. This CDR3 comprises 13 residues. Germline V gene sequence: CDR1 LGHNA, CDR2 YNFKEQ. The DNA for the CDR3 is TGTGCCAGCAGCCAAGGCTATAGAAACATTCAGTACTTC. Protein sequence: CASSQGYRNIQYF.

The CDR3 here is CAWQDRGLGGNTIYF. The CDR3 bases are TGTGCCTGGCAGGACAGGGGGCTAGGAGGAAACACCATATATTTT. J is TRBJ1-3 and V is TRBV30, with 11 bases lining up with TRBD1. This CDR3 has 15 amino acids. Trimming at V came to 5 bases and at J to 4 bases, leaving 7 bases not matched to a gene. Germline V lookup: CDR1 GTSNPN, CDR2 SVGIG (reference sequence).

The CDR3 sequence is CASSLVTRNTEAFF. The CDR3 region has the DNA TGTGCCAGCAGCTTAGTTACCAGGAACACTGAAGCTTTCTTT. The chain links TRBV11-3 to TRBJ1-1; no firm D call. CDR1 is SGHNT and CDR2 is YENEEA in the germline V gene. V was trimmed by 1 base and J by 1 base, leaving 7 bases between them. This CDR3 is built from 14 residues.

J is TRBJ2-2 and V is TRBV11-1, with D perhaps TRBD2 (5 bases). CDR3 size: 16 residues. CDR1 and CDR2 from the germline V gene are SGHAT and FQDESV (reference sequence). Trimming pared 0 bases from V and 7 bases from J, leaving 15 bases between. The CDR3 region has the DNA TGTGCCAGCAGCTTAGCCGACCAGTTTCGGGACGGGGAGCTGTTTTTT. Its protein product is CASSLADQFRDGELFF.

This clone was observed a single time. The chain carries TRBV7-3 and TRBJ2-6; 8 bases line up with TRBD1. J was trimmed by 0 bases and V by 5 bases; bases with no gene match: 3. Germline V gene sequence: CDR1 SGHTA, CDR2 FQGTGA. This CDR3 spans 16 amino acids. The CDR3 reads CASSRTGNSGANVLTF. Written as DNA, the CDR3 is TGTGCCAGCAGCCGGACAGGGAACTCTGGGGCCAACGTCCTGACTTTC.

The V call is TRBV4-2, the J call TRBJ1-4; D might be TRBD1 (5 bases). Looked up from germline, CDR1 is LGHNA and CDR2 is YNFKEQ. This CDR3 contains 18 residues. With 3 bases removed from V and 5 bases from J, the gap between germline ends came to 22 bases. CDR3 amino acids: CASSQPSRGEGFNEKLFF. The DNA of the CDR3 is TGTGCCAGCAGCCAGCCATCCCGGGGGGAAGGGTTCAATGAAAAACTGTTTTTT.